The clone carrying this T cell receptor beta chain has only a few counts. Its target is unknown. This record comes from a study of CD8 T cells in ankylosing spondylitis. Regarding the study as a whole: Typical of ankylosing spondylitis blood, it appeared, was a TCR beta motif of fewer than 10 highly homologous variants. Prior work had noted some motif variants in reactive arthritis blood and synovial fluid. Matched ankylosing spondylitis synovial fluid reportedly contained a significantly enriched population of disease-linked clones.

The CDR3 is 14 residues long. Per germline, CDR1 DFQATT and CDR2 SNEGSKA (reference sequence). Trimming stripped 2 bases from V and 3 bases from J, with 10 bases between. It was by quantitative 5'-RACE with molecular barcodes that TCR beta libraries were made. TCRdb called the 5' RACE reads again in MiXCR, with one record for every CDR3 protein. The sample yields about 450,000 distinct CDR3 sequences, 25% to 30% seen once. The sequenced sample consisted of blood, either unsorted or a sorted T cell fraction (not recorded which). The source of this sequence is a male donor with ankylosing spondylitis. The genes are TRBV20-1 and TRBJ2-2; no clear D. The CDR3 bases are TGCAGTGCTAGAAATATACACGACACCGGGGAGCTGTTTTTT. Protein: CSARNIHDTGELFF.